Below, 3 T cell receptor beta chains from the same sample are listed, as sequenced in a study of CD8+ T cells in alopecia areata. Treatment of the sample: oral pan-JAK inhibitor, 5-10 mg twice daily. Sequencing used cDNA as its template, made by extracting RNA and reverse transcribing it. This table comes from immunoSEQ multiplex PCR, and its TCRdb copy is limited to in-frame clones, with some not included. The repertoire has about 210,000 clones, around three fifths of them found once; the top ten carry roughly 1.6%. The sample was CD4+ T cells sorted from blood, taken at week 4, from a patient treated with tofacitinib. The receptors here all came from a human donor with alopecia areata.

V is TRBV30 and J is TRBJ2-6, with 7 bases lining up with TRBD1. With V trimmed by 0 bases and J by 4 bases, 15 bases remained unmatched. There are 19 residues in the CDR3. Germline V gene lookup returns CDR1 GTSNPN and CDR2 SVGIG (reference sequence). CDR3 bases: TGTGCCTGGAGTGTAAGGGGACAGCGGCTTGGTCTGGGGGCCAACGTCCTGACTTTC. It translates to CAWSVRGQRLGLGANVLTF.

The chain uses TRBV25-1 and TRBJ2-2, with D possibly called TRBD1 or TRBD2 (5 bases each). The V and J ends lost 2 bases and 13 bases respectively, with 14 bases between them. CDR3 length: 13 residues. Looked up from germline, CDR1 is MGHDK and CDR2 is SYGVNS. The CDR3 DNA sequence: TGTGCCAGCAGTGAACCCGGGCAGGGAGTGCTGTTTTTT. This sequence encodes CASSEPGQGVLFF.

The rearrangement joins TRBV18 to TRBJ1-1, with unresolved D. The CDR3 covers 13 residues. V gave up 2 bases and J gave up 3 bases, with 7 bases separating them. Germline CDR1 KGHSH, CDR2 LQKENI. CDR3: CASSPSGHTEAFF. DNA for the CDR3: TGTGCCAGCTCACCATCCGGCCACACTGAAGCTTTCTTT.